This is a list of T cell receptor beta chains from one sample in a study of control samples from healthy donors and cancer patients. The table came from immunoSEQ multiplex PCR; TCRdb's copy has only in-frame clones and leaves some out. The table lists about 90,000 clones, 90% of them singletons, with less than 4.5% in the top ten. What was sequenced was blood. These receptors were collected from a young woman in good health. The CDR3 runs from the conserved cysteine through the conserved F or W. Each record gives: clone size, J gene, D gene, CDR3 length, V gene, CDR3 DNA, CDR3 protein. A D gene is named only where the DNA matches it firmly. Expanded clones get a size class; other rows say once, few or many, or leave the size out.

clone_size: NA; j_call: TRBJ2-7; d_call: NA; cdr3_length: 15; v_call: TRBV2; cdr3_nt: TGTGCCAGCACAATACCCAAGACGGACACCCACGAGCAGTACTTC; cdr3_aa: CASTIPKTDTHEQYF
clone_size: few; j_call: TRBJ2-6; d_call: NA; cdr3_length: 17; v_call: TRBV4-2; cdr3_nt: TGTGCCAGCAGCCCTAGAACAGATGGGACTGGGGCCAACGTCCTGACTTTC; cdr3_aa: CASSPRTDGTGANVLTF
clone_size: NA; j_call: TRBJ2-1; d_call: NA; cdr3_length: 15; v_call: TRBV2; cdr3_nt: TGTGCCAGCAGAGCGCCGAGGGGGTCCTACAATGAGCAGTTCTTC; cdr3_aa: CASRAPRGSYNEQFF
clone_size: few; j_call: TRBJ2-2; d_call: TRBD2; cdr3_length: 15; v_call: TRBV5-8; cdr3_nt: TGTGCCACCCTAGCGGGGGCCACGAACACCGGGGAGCTGTTTTTT; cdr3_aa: CATLAGATNTGELFF
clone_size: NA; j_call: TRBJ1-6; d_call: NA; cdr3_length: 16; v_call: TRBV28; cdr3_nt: TGTGCCAGCACCTCACCGAGGGCCTCCTATAATTCACCCCTCCACTTT; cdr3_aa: CASTSPRASYNSPLHF
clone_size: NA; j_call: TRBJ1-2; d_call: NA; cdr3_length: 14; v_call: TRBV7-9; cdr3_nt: TGTGCCAGCAGCCTCAACGGGCAGGGACACGGCTACACCTTC; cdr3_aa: CASSLNGQGHGYTF
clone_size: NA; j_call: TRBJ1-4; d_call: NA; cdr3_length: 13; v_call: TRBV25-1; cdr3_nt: TGTGCCAGCAGTGATGGGTTGGGCGAAAAACTGTTTTTT; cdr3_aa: CASSDGLGEKLFF
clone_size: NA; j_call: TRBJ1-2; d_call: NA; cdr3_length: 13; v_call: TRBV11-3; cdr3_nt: TGTGCCAGCAGCTTAGTACGGTTCTATGGCTACACCTTC; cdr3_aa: CASSLVRFYGYTF
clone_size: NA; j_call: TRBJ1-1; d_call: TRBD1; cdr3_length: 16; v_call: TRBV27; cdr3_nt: TGTGCCAGCAGTTTAGGGAACAGGGGGTCGAACACTGAAGCTTTCTTT; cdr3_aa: CASSLGNRGSNTEAFF
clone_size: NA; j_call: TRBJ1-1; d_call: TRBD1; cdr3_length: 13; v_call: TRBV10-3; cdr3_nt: TGTGCCATCAGGACAGGGATGAACACTGAAGCTTTCTTT; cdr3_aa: CAIRTGMNTEAFF
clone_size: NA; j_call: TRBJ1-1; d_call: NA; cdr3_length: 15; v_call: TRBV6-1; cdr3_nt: TGTGCCAGCAGTGAATCCCTAGCGGACAGTTTCAGGGGATTCTTT; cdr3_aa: CASSESLADSFRGFF
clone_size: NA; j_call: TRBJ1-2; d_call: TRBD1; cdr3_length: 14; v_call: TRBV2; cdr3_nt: TGTGCCAGCAGTGTGGGACAGGGGACTTATGGCTACACCTTC; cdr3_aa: CASSVGQGTYGYTF
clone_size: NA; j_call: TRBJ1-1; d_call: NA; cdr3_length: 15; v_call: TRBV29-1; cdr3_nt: TGCAGCGTTGAAGTCCAGGCGAGAGTGAACACTGAAGCTTTCTTT; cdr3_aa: CSVEVQARVNTEAFF
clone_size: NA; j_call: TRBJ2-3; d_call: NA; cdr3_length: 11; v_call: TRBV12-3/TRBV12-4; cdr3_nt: TGTGCCAGCAGCCACTCGGGTACGCAGTATTTT; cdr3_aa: CASSHSGTQYF
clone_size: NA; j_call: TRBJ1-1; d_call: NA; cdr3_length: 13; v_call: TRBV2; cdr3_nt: TGTGCCAGCAGTGAGGGGGGTAACACTGAAGCTTTCTTT; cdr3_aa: CASSEGGNTEAFF
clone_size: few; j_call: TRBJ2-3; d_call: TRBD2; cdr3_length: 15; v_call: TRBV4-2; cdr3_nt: TGTGCCAGCAGCCAAGGCGGGGGGGCCACAGATACGCAGTATTTT; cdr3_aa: CASSQGGGATDTQYF
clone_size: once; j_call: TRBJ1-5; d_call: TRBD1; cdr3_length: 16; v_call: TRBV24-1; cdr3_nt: TGTGCCACCAGTGATACAAGACAGGGGGTGAATCAGCCCCAGCATTTT; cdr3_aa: CATSDTRQGVNQPQHF
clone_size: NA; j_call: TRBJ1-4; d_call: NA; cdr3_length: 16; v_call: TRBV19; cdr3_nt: TGTGCCAGTAGTACAGCCTCGGTTGCCCCTAATGAAAAACTGTTTTTT; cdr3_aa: CASSTASVAPNEKLFF
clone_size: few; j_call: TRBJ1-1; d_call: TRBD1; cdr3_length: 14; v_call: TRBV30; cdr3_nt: TGTGCCTGGAGTGTACAGGGGGCACACACTGAAGCTTTCTTT; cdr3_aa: CAWSVQGAHTEAFF
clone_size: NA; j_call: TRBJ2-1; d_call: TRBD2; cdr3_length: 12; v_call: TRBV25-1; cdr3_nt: TGTGCCAGCGGCGGGGGGAACAATGAGCAGTTCTTC; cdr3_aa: CASGGGNNEQFF
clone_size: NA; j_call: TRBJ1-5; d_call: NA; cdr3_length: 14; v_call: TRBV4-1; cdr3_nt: TGCGCCAGCAGCCAAGATCGTGGGGGGCAGCCCCAGCATTTT; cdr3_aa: CASSQDRGGQPQHF
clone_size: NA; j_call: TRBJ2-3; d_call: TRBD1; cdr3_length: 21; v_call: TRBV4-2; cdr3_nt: TGTGCCAGCAGCCAAGAGATTACCGGTCACCCCGAGGGGGCAGATCCAGATACGCAGTATTTT; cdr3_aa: CASSQEITGHPEGADPDTQYF
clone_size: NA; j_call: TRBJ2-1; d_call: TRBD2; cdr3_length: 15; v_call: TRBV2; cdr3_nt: TGTGCCAGCAGTGACCTAGCGGGGGGAAGAAATGAGCAGTTCTTC; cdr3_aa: CASSDLAGGRNEQFF
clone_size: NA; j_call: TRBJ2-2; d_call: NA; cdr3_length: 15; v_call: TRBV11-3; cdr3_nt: TGTGCCAGCAGCTTAGTTTCAGGGAACACCGGGGAGCTGTTTTTT; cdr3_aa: CASSLVSGNTGELFF
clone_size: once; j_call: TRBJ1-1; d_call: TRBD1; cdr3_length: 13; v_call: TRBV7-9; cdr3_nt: TGTGCCAGCAGCTCGACAGGGGGCGCAACGGCTTTCTTT; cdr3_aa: CASSSTGGATAFF
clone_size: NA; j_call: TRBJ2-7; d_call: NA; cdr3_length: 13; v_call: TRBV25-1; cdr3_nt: TGTGCCAGCAGTACTGGGACAAACTACGAGCAGTACTTC; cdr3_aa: CASSTGTNYEQYF
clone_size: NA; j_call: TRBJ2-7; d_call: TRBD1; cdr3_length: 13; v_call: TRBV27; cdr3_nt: TGTGCCAGCAGTTACCGACAGGGCTACGAGCAGTACTTC; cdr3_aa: CASSYRQGYEQYF
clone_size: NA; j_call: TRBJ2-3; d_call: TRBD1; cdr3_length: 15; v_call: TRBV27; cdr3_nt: TGTGCCAGCAGTTTGTTTACAGGGGGGAGAGATACGCAGTATTTT; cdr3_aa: CASSLFTGGRDTQYF
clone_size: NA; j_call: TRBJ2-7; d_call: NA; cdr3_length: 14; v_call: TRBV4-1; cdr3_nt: TGCGCCAGCAGCCCTTCCAGGGATTCCCACGAGCAGTACTTC; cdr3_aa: CASSPSRDSHEQYF
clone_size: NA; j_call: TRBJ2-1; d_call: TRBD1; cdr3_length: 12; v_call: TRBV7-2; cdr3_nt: TGTGCCAGCAGCTTGACAGGGTTCGAGCAGTTCTTC; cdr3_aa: CASSLTGFEQFF
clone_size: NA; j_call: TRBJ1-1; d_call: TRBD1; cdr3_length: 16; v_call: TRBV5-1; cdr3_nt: TGCGCCAGCAGCTCCGGGACAGGGACTATGAACACTGAAGCTTTCTTT; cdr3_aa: CASSSGTGTMNTEAFF
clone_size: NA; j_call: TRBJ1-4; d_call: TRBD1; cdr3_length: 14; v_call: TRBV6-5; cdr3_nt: TGTGCCAGCAGAAGGACAGGGGGCGATGAAAAACTGTTTTTT; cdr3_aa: CASRRTGGDEKLFF
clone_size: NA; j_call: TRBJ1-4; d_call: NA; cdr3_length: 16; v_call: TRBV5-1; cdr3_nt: TGCGCCAGCAGCCCGACGGCAGGCCTAACTAATGAAAAACTGTTTTTT; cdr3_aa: CASSPTAGLTNEKLFF
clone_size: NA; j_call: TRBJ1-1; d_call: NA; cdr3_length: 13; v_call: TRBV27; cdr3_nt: TGTGCCAGCAGTTCAGGTGTGAACACTGAAGCTTTCTTT; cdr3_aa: CASSSGVNTEAFF
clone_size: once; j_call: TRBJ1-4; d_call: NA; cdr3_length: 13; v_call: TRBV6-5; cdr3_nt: TGTGCCAGCAGACAGGGAGTGGGGGAAAAACTGTTTTTT; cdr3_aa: CASRQGVGEKLFF
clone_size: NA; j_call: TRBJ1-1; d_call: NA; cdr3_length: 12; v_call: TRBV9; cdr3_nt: TGTGCCAGCAGCCCCCCGGCGGATGAAGCTTTCTTT; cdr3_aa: CASSPPADEAFF
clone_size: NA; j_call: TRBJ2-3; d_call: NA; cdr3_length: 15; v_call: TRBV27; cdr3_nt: TGTGCCAGCAGTTTATTTGGCCAGGGGACAGATACGCAGTATTTT; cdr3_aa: CASSLFGQGTDTQYF